This passage covers 21 T cell receptor beta chains from one sample sequenced in a study of blood T cells in healthy people across ages. Next came a second PCR, run for about 7 to 12 cycles, which used a sample-barcoded 5' primer along with a J-beta primer mix. Via MiXCR, TCRdb re-called the 5' RACE reads, giving one row per CDR3 protein. The sample includes about 1.7 million distinct CDR3 sequences, 25% to 30% of them seen just once. The sequencing sample was made of blood. These receptors were collected from a woman aged 30 to 39 in good health.

The table lists this clonotype with a few counts. One end of the junction is discordant with germline, which a read error may explain. This rearrangement joins TRBV7-9 to TRBJ1-2, with D unresolved. The CDR3 loop spans 15 amino acids. Germline V CDR1 and CDR2: SEHNR, FQNEAQ (reference sequence). The CDR3 reads CASSLGQRTNYGYTF. CDR3 DNA sequence: TGTGCCAGTAGCTTAGGGCAGCGGACTAACTATGGCTACACCTTC. Full variable domain (missing parts from reference TRBV7-9 and TRBJ1-2): DTGVSQNPRHKITKRGQNVTFRCDPISEHNRLYWYRQTLGQGPEFLTYFQNEAQLEKSRLLSDRFSAERPKGSFSTLEIQRTEQGDSAMYLCASSLGQRTNYGYTFGSGTRLTVV.

The V gene is TRBV7-9, the J gene TRBJ1-1, with D perhaps matching TRBD1 (5 bases). The CDR3 covers 14 residues. Germline loops: CDR1 SEHNR, CDR2 FQNEAQ (reference sequence). V lost 6 bases and J lost 5, with 16 bases in between. The DNA of the CDR3 is TGTGCCAGCAGTCTAAAACGGGGGGAGACTGAAGCTTTCTTT. Protein product: CASSLKRGETEAFF.

This clonotype was counted between two and nine times. The DNA of the CDR3 is TGCAGTGCTTCCGTTGCTACTAGCGGGTACAATGAGCAGTTCTTC. Translated: CSASVATSGYNEQFF. V usage is TRBV20-1 and J usage is TRBJ2-1, with TRBD2 identical over 9 bases. Germline V gene lookup returns CDR1 DFQATT and CDR2 SNEGSKA (reference sequence). The V gene end was trimmed by 5 bases and the J gene end by 4 bases; junction bases not matched to a gene: 9. This CDR3 region has 15 residues.

The J gene is TRBJ2-7, the V gene TRBV7-9; 7 bases line up with TRBD2. J gave up 9 bases and V 5 bases, and 13 bases lay outside the gene matches. The CDR3 sequence is 14 residues long. Germline-derived CDR1 and CDR2 are SEHNR and FQNEAQ (reference sequence). The CDR3: CASSPLAVMGGQYF. In DNA, the CDR3 is TGTGCCAGCAGCCCGCTAGCGGTGATGGGCGGGCAGTACTTC.

The chain recombines TRBV14 with TRBJ1-6; TRBD1 matches at 8 bases. Trimming removed 6 bases from V and 7 bases from J; junction bases left unmatched: 8. CDR3 length: 15 residues. The germline gives CDR1 SGHDN, CDR2 FVKESK. CDR3 sequence: CASSHTGGSNSPLHF. CDR3 DNA sequence: TGTGCCAGCAGTCACACAGGGGGTTCCAATTCACCCCTCCACTTT.

J is TRBJ2-1 and V is TRBV30; TRBD2 matches at 12 bases. Germline CDR1 is GTSNPN and CDR2 is SVGIG (reference sequence). There are 16 residues in the CDR3. The ends lost 1 base at V and 8 bases at J; junction bases unmatched: 9. CDR3 in DNA: TGTGCCTGGAGTGAAACTAGCGGGAGGCTCGGGTATGAGCAGTTCTTC. It encodes CAWSETSGRLGYEQFF.

J is TRBJ2-3 and V is TRBV6-5; 8 bases fit TRBD1. CDR1 MNHEY and CDR2 SVGAGI come from the germline V gene. The CDR3 sequence is 15 residues long. J was trimmed by 5 bases and V by 5 bases; bases with no gene match: 9. The CDR3 loop is CASSDTGGGGDTQYF. DNA of the CDR3: TGTGCCAGCAGTGATACAGGGGGAGGCGGAGATACGCAGTATTTT.

This clonotype was counted only a few times. This rearrangement joins TRBV4-2 to TRBJ2-2; 8 bases fit TRBD2. The CDR3 runs 16 residues. V was clipped by 4 bases and J by 2 bases; unmatched bases: 6. Germline lookup yields CDR1 LGHNA and CDR2 YNFKEQ. The CDR3 protein is CASSRGLAGNTGELFF. The CDR3 DNA sequence: TGTGCCAGCAGCCGAGGACTAGCTGGAAACACCGGGGAGCTGTTTTTT.

V and J are TRBV12-3 or TRBV12-4 and TRBJ2-7, with D possibly matching TRBD1 (7 bases). The CDR3 loop spans 15 amino acids. Trimming pared 6 bases from V and 7 bases from J, leaving 22 bases between. This CDR3 reads CASSWGDSSYNEQYF. Written as DNA, the CDR3 is TGTGCCAGCAGCTGGGGGGACAGCTCCTACAATGAGCAGTACTTC.

This clonotype showed up just a few times. The rearrangement joins TRBV6-5 to TRBJ1-5, with TRBD1 matching 9 bases. The germline V gene has CDR1 MNHEY and CDR2 SVGAGI. V lost 5 bases, J lost 4 bases, and 6 bases stayed unmatched. CDR3 length: 15 amino acids. Written as DNA, the CDR3 is TGTGCCAGCAGTGCCCCGGGACAGGGTAATCAGCCCCAGCATTTT. Encoded protein: CASSAPGQGNQPQHF.

In this sample, this clonotype turned up many times. The junction shows a germline mismatch at one end, possibly a read error. CDR3 protein: CASSLNPGSYEQYF. The CDR3 DNA reads as TGTGCCAGCAGCTTAAATCCCGGGTCCTACGAGCAGTACTTC. This chain links TRBV5-1 with TRBJ2-7, with D hard to call. CDR1 SGHRS and CDR2 YFSETQ come from the germline V gene. CDR3 size: 14 residues.

In regard to this clonotype: At one boundary the junction diverges from the germline segment, which might be a read error. The chain has TRBV27 and TRBJ2-5; maybe TRBD1 (6 bases). Germline V lookup: CDR1 MNHEY, CDR2 SMNVEV (reference sequence). There are 16 residues in the CDR3. For the CDR3, the DNA is TGTACCAGCAGTGAATCGCCGGGACATGGCGAAGAGACCCAGTACTTC. Its protein product is CTSSESPGHGEETQYF.

This clonotype was seen more than once but under ten times. The chain combines TRBV6-2 or TRBV6-3 with TRBJ1-6; D is possibly TRBD1 (6 bases). The germline V gene has CDR1 MNHEY and CDR2 SVGEGT. The CDR3 covers 16 residues. V lost 6 bases and J lost 2, with 14 bases in between. In DNA form, the CDR3 reads TGTGCCAGCAGCCCGTGGGGGGACACCTATAATTCACCCCTCCACTTT. This sequence encodes CASSPWGDTYNSPLHF.

The sample holds a few counts of this clonotype. The rearrangement links TRBV7-2 to TRBJ1-1; TRBD1 is a possible D gene (5 bases). Germline V CDR1 and CDR2: SGHTA, FQGNSA. Trimming stripped 5 bases from V and 8 bases from J, with 12 bases between. The CDR3 sequence is 12 residues long. CDR3 amino acids: CASSGGGVEAFF. The CDR3 DNA reads as TGTGCCAGCAGCGGGGGAGGAGTCGAAGCTTTCTTT. Variable domain in full (rest from reference TRBV7-2 and TRBJ1-1): GAGVSQSPSNKVTEKGKDVELRCDPISGHTALYWYRQSLGQGLEFLIYFQGNSAPDKSGLPSDRFSAERTGGSVSTLTIQRTQQEDSAVYLCASSGGGVEAFFGQGTRLTVV.

To note about this clonotype: Being one base from a much bigger clone, this may be a read error. The chain joins TRBV12-3 or TRBV12-4 to TRBJ2-7; 15 bases are a match to TRBD2. This CDR3 is built from 20 residues. V was pared by 4 bases and J by 3 bases, with 16 bases of the junction left unmatched. The chain's CDR3 is CASSSGLAGGSPVALYEQYF. CDR3 bases: TGTGCCAGCAGTTCTGGACTAGCGGGAGGGTCCCCCGTAGCGCTCTACGAGCAGTACTTC.

This clonotype was seen at least ten times. The chain uses TRBV29-1 and TRBJ2-5, with D possibly matching TRBD2 (5 bases). Per germline, CDR1 SQVTM and CDR2 ANQGSEA. The CDR3 totals 12 residues. Trimming removed 4 bases at V and 5 bases at J, with 11 bases between. CDR3 coding DNA: TGCAGCGTTGGTACTAGTACGGAGACCCAGTACTTC. Its protein product is CSVGTSTETQYF.

The chain combines TRBV7-3 with TRBJ2-3, with a possible D match to TRBD2 (6 bases). The ends were cut back, 5 bases at V and 5 bases at J, with 17 bases in the middle. This CDR3 is built from 15 residues. Germline V CDR1 and CDR2: SGHTA, FQGTGA. In nucleotides, the CDR3 is TGTGCCAGCAGCCATGGACGGGGGAACCGAGATACGCAGTATTTT. Amino acids: CASSHGRGNRDTQYF. Using reference TRBV7-3 and TRBJ2-3 for the parts outside the CDR3, the full variable domain is GAGVSQTPSNKVTEKGKYVELRCDPISGHTALYWYRQSLGQGPEFLIYFQGTGAADDSGLPNDRFFAVRPEGSVSTLKIQRTERGDSAVYLCASSHGRGNRDTQYFGPGTRLTVL.

This clonotype was observed a handful of times. J is TRBJ2-1 and V is TRBV28, with D unclear. The germline V and J ends were trimmed by 4 bases and 8 bases, with 18 bases remaining between them. There are 15 residues in the CDR3. Germline lookup yields CDR1 MDHEN and CDR2 SYDVKM. CDR3 amino acids: CASSSPAPGSYEQFF. The CDR3 nucleotides read TGTGCCAGCAGTTCCCCGGCGCCCGGATCATATGAGCAGTTCTTC.

This chain connects TRBV20-1 to TRBJ1-4, with 10 bases identical to TRBD1. The CDR3 covers 13 residues. V lost 6 bases and J lost 7; bases outside the gene matches: 5. Per the germline V gene, CDR1 is DFQATT and CDR2 is SNEGSKA (reference sequence). In DNA form, the CDR3 reads TGCAGTGCCCCCGGGACAGGGGTTGAAAAACTGTTTTTT. It translates to CSAPGTGVEKLFF.

As to this clonotype: Relative to the germline gene, one junction end is altered; a read error may explain this. The rearrangement uses TRBV7-9 and TRBJ2-3; no clear D. CDR3 size: 14 residues. Per germline, CDR1 SEHNR and CDR2 FQNEAQ (reference sequence). The CDR3: CASSLQISTDTPYF. The CDR3 DNA follows: TGTGCCAGCAGTTTACAGATATCCACAGATACGCCGTATTTT.

This clonotype was seen a few times. This sequence joins TRBV7-2 and TRBJ2-7, with 9 bases matching TRBD1. J gave up 6 bases and V 1 base, and 4 bases lay outside the gene matches. The germline V gene encodes CDR1 SGHTA and CDR2 FQGNSA. CDR3 length equals 14 residues. The DNA of the CDR3 is TGTGCCAGCAGCTTAGGAGGGACAGGGACCGAGCAGTACTTC. Its protein product is CASSLGGTGTEQYF.